This passage covers 11 T cell receptor beta chains from one sample sequenced in a study of blood T cells in healthy people across ages. Together with a sample-barcoded 5' primer, a J-beta primer mix was included in a second PCR lasting roughly 6 to 12 cycles. One entry per CDR3 protein results from TCRdb running MiXCR on the 5' RACE reads. The table records 600,000 to 800,000 distinct CDR3 sequences, about 50% of them present only once. Material: blood. The receptors originated from a woman aged 80 or over in good health.

About this clonotype itself: This could be a read error, since a much larger clone is one nucleotide away. This chain links TRBV5-1 with TRBJ2-5; D perhaps matches TRBD2 (5 bases). Germline CDR1 is SGHRS and CDR2 is YFSETQ. This CDR3 comprises 14 residues. The ends were cut back, 3 bases at V and 11 bases at J, with 20 bases in the middle. The CDR3 sequence is CASSSGSAGNEQYF. DNA of the CDR3: TGCGCCAGCAGCTCTGGGTCGGCCGGGAATGAGCAGTACTTC.

Comments on this clonotype: Relative to the germline gene, one junction end is altered; a read error may explain this. This chain links TRBV10-3 with TRBJ2-7, with TRBD2 as a possible D gene (6 bases). The CDR3 is made up of 15 amino acids. The germline gives CDR1 ENHRY, CDR2 SYGVKD. CDR3 in amino acids: CASRDDGSSYNERYF. The CDR3 bases are TGTGCCAGCCGAGACGACGGGAGCTCCTACAATGAGCGGTACTTC.

The V gene is TRBV7-9, the J gene TRBJ1-6; D is uncertain. The CDR3 loop spans 13 amino acids. Germline V CDR1 and CDR2: SEHNR, FQNEAQ (reference sequence). Between the trimmed V and J ends, which lost 5 bases and 9 bases, there was a span of 11 bases. CDR3 bases: TGTGCCAGCAGCACAATCGAGGGTTCACCCCTCCACTTT. Encoded protein: CASSTIEGSPLHF. Full variable domain (missing parts from reference TRBV7-9 and TRBJ1-6): DTGVSQNPRHKITKRGQNVTFRCDPISEHNRLYWYRQTLGQGPEFLTYFQNEAQLEKSRLLSDRFSAERPKGSFSTLEIQRTEQGDSAMYLCASSTIEGSPLHFGNGTRLTVT.

To note about this clonotype: At one of its ends the junction is not consistent with the germline gene, which may arise from a read error. CDR3 nucleotides: TGTGCCAGTAGTGAACATGGACAGGGACAAGAGACCCAGTACTTC. Its protein product is CASSEHGQGQETQYF. This chain uses TRBV2 with TRBJ2-5, with 8 bases matching TRBD1. Germline values: CDR1 SNHLY, CDR2 FYNNEI. The CDR3 is made up of 15 amino acids.

The chain couples TRBV6-5 to TRBJ1-2; TRBD1 might be the D (5 bases). In germline, CDR1 is MNHEY, CDR2 SVGAGI. Between the trimmed V and J ends, which lost 0 bases and 8 bases, there was a span of 16 bases. This CDR3 is 15 amino acids long. The CDR3 coding sequence is TGTGCCAGCAGTTACTCACGAGGGGAGCGCTGGGGCTACACCTTC. This codes for CASSYSRGERWGYTF.

The chain has TRBV5-1 and TRBJ2-2, with a possible D match to TRBD2 (5 bases). The CDR3 sequence is 14 residues long. Germline V gene lookup returns CDR1 SGHRS and CDR2 YFSETQ. V gave up 0 bases and J gave up 5 bases, with 8 bases separating them. CDR3 region: CASSLARRTGELFF. CDR3 sequence (DNA): TGCGCCAGCAGCTTGGCCAGGAGGACCGGGGAGCTGTTTTTT.

This rearrangement joins TRBV20-1 to TRBJ2-4; TRBD1 might be the D (5 bases). Germline CDR1 and CDR2: DFQATT and SNEGSKA (reference sequence). The CDR3 is made up of 13 amino acids. The CDR3 here is CSVPGQSKNIQYF. CDR3 DNA: TGCAGCGTCCCAGGGCAGTCCAAAAACATTCAGTACTTC.

This clonotype has a handful of counts. The rearrangement uses TRBV3-1 and TRBJ1-1; 9 nucleotides align to TRBD1. Germline loops: CDR1 LGHDT, CDR2 YNNKEL (reference sequence). Trimming cost V 3 bases and J 5 bases; bases outside gene matches: 4. This CDR3 contains 14 residues. In DNA, the CDR3 is TGTGCCAGCAGCCAGGGACAGGGACAGACTGAAGCTTTCTTT. Its translation: CASSQGQGQTEAFF.

About this clonotype itself: This may stem from a read error, because a much larger clone lies one nucleotide away. This chain uses TRBV12-3 or TRBV12-4 with TRBJ2-5; 9 bases map to TRBD1. The CDR3 extends over 15 amino acids. The junction had 14 bases not matched to a gene; V was cut back by 4 bases and J by 11 bases. DNA of the CDR3: TGTGCCAGCAGTTCCAACCGGGACAGGGTTAATGAGCAGTACTTC. Protein: CASSSNRDRVNEQYF.

This clonotype was recorded a few times. The chain combines TRBV7-2 with TRBJ1-2, with unresolved D. Deletions cut 3 bases from V and 4 bases from J, with 12 bases between. The length of the CDR3 is 14 residues. Germline CDR1 and CDR2: SGHTA and FQGNSA. Written as DNA, the CDR3 is TGTGCCAGCAGCTTTTACCTAGACACCTATGGCTACACCTTC. Protein product: CASSFYLDTYGYTF.

The gene calls are TRBV4-1 and TRBJ2-5; perhaps TRBD2 as D (6 bases). This CDR3 region has 16 residues. V was pared by 1 base and J by 2 bases, with 14 bases between. The germline gives CDR1 MGHRA, CDR2 YSYEKL. As DNA, the CDR3 is TGCGCCAGCAGCCAAGGGCATAGCGGTGGACAAGAGACCCAGTACTTC. Protein product: CASSQGHSGGQETQYF.